Listed here are 22 T cell receptor beta chains from one sample, sequenced in a study of spatial heterogeneity in lung cancer. TCRdb called the 5' RACE reads again in MiXCR, with one record for every CDR3 protein. Here the sample spans 40,000 to 45,000 distinct CDR3 sequences, approximately 7% being singletons. As for time point: sample taken at primary tumor resection. Whole RNA, which was extracted from tumor, nontumor lung tissue or frozen PBMC, was sequenced without any cell sorting. The material was PBMCs, obtained at surgery. The origin of the receptors is a female donor with early-stage non-small cell lung cancer.

This clonotype was seen repeatedly, ten times or more. The gene calls are TRBV6-6 and TRBJ1-1; TRBD1 aligns across 7 bases. Germline CDR1 reads MNHNY; CDR2 reads SVGAGI (reference sequence). Trimming at V came to 6 bases and at J to 5 bases, leaving 9 bases not matched to a gene. There are 14 residues in the CDR3. The DNA of the CDR3 is TGTGCCAGCAGCAGAACAGGGGCTCCTACTGAAGCTTTCTTT. It is translated as CASSRTGAPTEAFF.

This rearrangement joins TRBV20-1 to TRBJ1-2; D not certain. The CDR3 has 13 residues. V was clipped by 3 bases and J by 0 bases, with 8 bases between them. Looked up from germline, CDR1 is DFQATT and CDR2 is SNEGSKA (reference sequence). The CDR3 region is CSASRRSNYGYTF. DNA of the CDR3: TGCAGTGCTAGTCGCCGTTCTAACTATGGCTACACCTTC.

In its sample, this clonotype was seen many times. One end of the junction is discordant with germline, which a read error may explain. The CDR3 reads CASSLNRGGEKLVF. Here the CDR3 DNA reads TGTGCCAGCTCCCTTAACAGGGGAGGCGAAAAACTGGTTTTT. The V gene is TRBV18, the J gene TRBJ1-4; 7 bases are a match to TRBD1. CDR1 is KGHSH, CDR2 LQKENI, per germline. This CDR3 has 14 residues.

In this sample, this clonotype turned up a few times. The rearrangement uses TRBV7-9 and TRBJ2-5, with D possibly being TRBD1 (7 bases). Looked up from germline, CDR1 is SEHNR and CDR2 is FQNEAQ (reference sequence). Trimming took off 6 bases at V and 5 bases at J, with 13 bases between the two ends. CDR3 length equals 13 residues. CDR3 protein: CASSLQGRETQYF. The CDR3 nucleotides are TGTGCCAGCAGTCTACAGGGGAGGGAGACCCAGTACTTC.

V and J are TRBV18 and TRBJ2-3, with TRBD2 matching 7 bases. From germline, CDR1 is KGHSH and CDR2 LQKENI. With 6 bases clipped from V and 2 bases from J, the junction kept 8 bases outside the gene matches. The CDR3 length is 15 residues. The CDR3 spells CASSPQAGSTDTQYF. The CDR3 DNA reads as TGTGCCAGCTCCCCGCAAGCGGGATCCACAGATACGCAGTATTTT.

This chain uses TRBV9 with TRBJ2-7; 8 positions agree with TRBD2. The length of the CDR3 is 15 residues. Germline trimming cut 0 bases from V and 6 bases from J; bases unmatched to any gene: 8. Germline values: CDR1 SGDLS, CDR2 YYNGEE. CDR3 residues: CASSVVNGGAGEQYF. The CDR3, as DNA: TGTGCCAGCAGCGTAGTAAACGGGGGGGCTGGCGAGCAGTACTTC.

There are many counts of this clonotype. V and J are TRBV11-2 and TRBJ2-7; D may be TRBD1 (6 bases). In germline, CDR1 is SGHAT, CDR2 FQNNGV. CDR3 length: 16 amino acids. V was trimmed by 5 bases and J by 4 bases, leaving 21 bases between them. The CDR3 DNA reads as TGTGCCAGCAGCCCAATTACAGGGAACAGGCTATACGAGCAGTACTTC. It encodes CASSPITGNRLYEQYF.

This clonotype has at least ten counts. The genes are TRBV2 and TRBJ2-5; the D is unclear. Trimming left V 6 bases short and J 5 bases short, with 10 bases between. The CDR3 loop spans 12 amino acids. The germline CDR1 and CDR2 sequences are SNHLY and FYNNEI. CDR3 bases: TGTGCCAGCAGCCTGGACGGGGAGACCCAGTACTTC. Translation gives CASSLDGETQYF.

This clonotype was recorded at least ten times. This chain connects TRBV7-3 to TRBJ1-1; possible D gene TRBD1, 5 bases. There are 13 residues in the CDR3. Germline V CDR1 and CDR2: SGHTA, FQGTGA. Trimming cost V 3 bases and J 4 bases, with 9 bases left between them. The CDR3 sequence is CASSFQGSTEAFF. The CDR3 bases are TGTGCCAGCAGCTTCCAGGGATCCACTGAAGCTTTCTTT.

The sample holds many counts of this clonotype. This chain connects TRBV7-2 to TRBJ1-6; 7 bases match TRBD1. Germline CDR1 SGHTA, CDR2 FQGNSA. Germline trimming cut 5 bases from V and 13 bases from J; bases unmatched to any gene: 20. This CDR3 comprises 17 residues. CDR3 coding DNA: TGTGCCAGCAGCAATCACCACGGACAGGCGACCCCAAGGCCCCTCCACTTT. Its translation is CASSNHHGQATPRPLHF.

This clonotype occurred many times. This chain links TRBV7-8 with TRBJ1-1; D is undetermined. The CDR3 is 13 residues long. Trimming cost V 5 bases and J 5 bases, with 12 bases left between them. The germline V gene encodes CDR1 SGHVS and CDR2 FQNEAQ. CDR3 coding DNA: TGTGCCAGCAGCAGGGCTATAGGGACTGAAGCTTTCTTT. It encodes CASSRAIGTEAFF. Supplemented by reference TRBV7-8 and TRBJ1-1, the full variable domain reads GAGVSQSPRYKVAKRGQDVALRCDPISGHVSLFWYQQALGQGPEFLTYFQNEAQLDKSGLPSDRFFAERPEGSVSTLKIQRTQQEDSAVYLCASSRAIGTEAFFGQGTRLTVV.

This clonotype was seen many times. The chain combines TRBV2 with TRBJ2-2, with D tentatively TRBD1 (6 bases). CDR1 and CDR2 (germline): SNHLY, FYNNEI. Trimming took 3 bases from V and 3 from J, leaving 8 bases between them. The CDR3 has 14 residues. CDR3 DNA: TGTGCCAGCAGTGACAACAGGGACACCGGGGAGCTGTTTTTT. It specifies CASSDNRDTGELFF.

This clonotype was counted a few times. This chain uses TRBV7-2 with TRBJ2-1; TRBD1 aligns across 8 bases. J gave up 5 bases and V 3 bases, and 6 bases lay outside the gene matches. Germline CDR1 SGHTA, CDR2 FQGNSA. The CDR3 consists of 15 residues. CDR3 amino acids: CASSFYQGANNEQFF. The CDR3 region has the DNA TGTGCCAGCAGCTTCTACCAGGGGGCTAACAATGAGCAGTTCTTC.

This clonotype was detected a few times. V usage is TRBV20-1 and J usage is TRBJ2-4, with a possible D match to TRBD1 (5 bases). V lost 5 bases and J 1 base, leaving 12 bases between the germline ends. The CDR3 covers 14 residues. CDR1 and CDR2 (germline): DFQATT, SNEGSKA (reference sequence). The CDR3 DNA follows: TGCAGTGCTCGGATGACAGCCGCCAAAAACATTCAGTACTTC. Its protein product is CSARMTAAKNIQYF.

This clonotype has more than one count but fewer than ten. The genes are TRBV5-6 and TRBJ1-5; TRBD1 matches at 7 bases. CDR1 is SGHDT and CDR2 is YYEEEE in the germline V gene. The CDR3 is 16 amino acids. The V gene end was trimmed by 2 bases and the J gene end by 0 bases; junction bases not matched to a gene: 5. The CDR3 loop is CASSLGGQYSNQPQHF. The CDR3 coding sequence is TGTGCCAGCAGCTTAGGGGGACAGTATAGCAATCAGCCCCAGCATTTT.

Ten or more counts support this clonotype. V is TRBV6-6 and J is TRBJ2-7; the match to TRBD2 covers 14 bases. Unmatched junction bases numbered 7, after V lost 6 bases and J lost 0 bases. Germline V gene data show CDR1 as MNHNY and CDR2 as SVGAGI (reference sequence). The length of the CDR3 is 17 residues. The CDR3 DNA is TGTGCCAGCAGGCGTCGGACTAGCGGGGGGTTCTCCTACGAGCAGTACTTC. Its translation: CASRRRTSGGFSYEQYF.

This rearrangement joins TRBV7-3 to TRBJ2-6; possible D gene TRBD2, 6 bases. Between the trimmed V and J ends, which lost 8 bases and 0 bases, there was a span of 17 bases. CDR3 length equals 17 residues. The germline gives CDR1 SGHTA, CDR2 FQGTGA. CDR3 nucleotide sequence: TGTGCCAGCGGAGGGGCAGGTGTAGACTCTGGGGCCAACGTCCTGACTTTC. It yields the protein CASGGAGVDSGANVLTF.

The gene calls are TRBV11-2 and TRBJ2-1; D might be TRBD1 or TRBD2, each matching 5 bases. V dropped 6 bases and J dropped 8 bases, with 20 bases sitting between them. CDR3 size: 15 residues. CDR1 and CDR2 from the germline V gene are SGHAT and FQNNGV. The DNA of the CDR3 is TGTGCCAGCAGAGGTGAGGGGTGGAAGTACCATGAGCAGTTCTTC. It translates to CASRGEGWKYHEQFF.

A few counts support this clonotype. V and J are TRBV20-1 and TRBJ2-3; TRBD2 aligns across 13 bases. The CDR3 runs 17 residues. V lost 3 bases, J lost 1 base, and 7 bases stayed unmatched. Germline CDR1 DFQATT, CDR2 SNEGSKA (reference sequence). As DNA, the CDR3 is TGCAGTGCTAGTCCACTAGCGGGGGGGCGTGGCACAGATACGCAGTATTTT. It specifies CSASPLAGGRGTDTQYF.

This clonotype was recorded at least ten times. The rearrangement joins TRBV29-1 to TRBJ2-5; D is perhaps TRBD2 (5 bases). The CDR3 is 13 amino acids. Germline lookup yields CDR1 SQVTM and CDR2 ANQGSEA. The V end lost 8 bases, the J end lost 5 bases, and 18 bases lay between the germline ends. Written as DNA, the CDR3 is TGCAGCACCCTGGGGTCCCCGGGGGAGACCCAGTACTTC. Its protein product is CSTLGSPGETQYF. Filled out from reference TRBV29-1 and TRBJ2-5, the complete variable domain reads SAVISQKPSRDICQRGTSLTIQCQVDSQVTMMFWYRQQPGQSLTLIATANQGSEATYESGFVIDKFPISRPNLTFSTLTVSNMSPEDSSIYLCSTLGSPGETQYFGPGTRLLVL.

This clonotype was observed a handful of times. Here the CDR3 DNA reads TGTGCCAGCAGCCAAGAGGGGGTGAGTGAGCAGTTCTTC. It encodes CASSQEGVSEQFF. J is TRBJ2-1 and V is TRBV3-1; D may match TRBD1 or TRBD2 (5 bases each). The CDR3 extends over 13 amino acids. The V gene lost 0 bases and the J gene lost 9 bases, with 9 bases spanning the gap. The germline V gene has CDR1 LGHDT and CDR2 YNNKEL (reference sequence).

This clonotype occurred a few times. The chain links TRBV12-3 or TRBV12-4 to TRBJ1-1; TRBD1 is a possible D gene (6 bases). CDR3 length equals 15 residues. Trimming left V 5 bases short and J 7 bases short, with 20 bases between. The CDR3 loop is CASSPSPTGYGEAFF. In nucleotides, the CDR3 is TGTGCCAGCAGTCCATCCCCGACAGGATATGGTGAAGCTTTCTTT.